The clone carrying this T cell receptor (beta chain) was seen once. A Seattle source enrolled patients during active infection and followed them longitudinally. Original data processing: Reference gene primers were amplified, and this amplification served to estimate nucleated cell counts. This table comes from immunoSEQ multiplex PCR, and its TCRdb copy is limited to in-frame clones, with some not included. V, J and clone size reflect that table, while D and trimming were determined from the DNA. In the table there are some 200,000 clones, about 88% of which are singletons. This sample is part of a study of blood T cell repertoires in COVID-19. This clonotype originated in a man aged 50-60 years with COVID-19, enrolled during active disease. Input material: peripheral blood.

CDR3 in amino acids: CASSLSGQGTYGYTF. The CDR3 DNA is TGTGCCAGCAGCTTGTCAGGACAGGGCACCTATGGCTACACCTTC. V is TRBV5-5 and J is TRBJ1-2; 8 nucleotides match TRBD1. The CDR3 totals 15 residues. V lost 1 base to trimming and J lost 4 bases; unmatched junction nucleotides: 6. Looked up from germline, CDR1 is SGHKS and CDR2 is YYEKEE (reference sequence).